This TCR beta chain was observed in a study of T cell responses to AZD1222 COVID-19 vaccine. Germline assignment: CDR1 LGHNA and CDR2 YNFKEQ. The CDR3 contains 11 residues. Between the trimmed V and J ends, which lost 6 bases and 6 bases, there was a span of 6 bases. To note about this clone: The antigen is not known.

General study results and limits: Vaccine-associated CD4 TCRs spanned spike, dominant at 160-218 and 743-854. Unmutated variant regions are reportedly targeted by nearly half of spike-specific TCRs. Donors were mostly white British, more females; clonal diversity possibly underestimated.

Produced via immunoSEQ multiplex PCR; TCRdb's table is partial and in-frame only. The sample includes 130,000 to 150,000 clones, about 86% seen only once; the top ten take less than 6%. The J gene is TRBJ2-1, the V gene TRBV4-2; unclear D gene. This clonotype was obtained from an adult who received the AZD1222 COVID-19 vaccine. Sequencing was performed on peripheral blood, taken 28 days after the second AZD1222 dose. The CDR3 reads CASSLGNEQFF. CDR3 nucleotide sequence: TGTGCCAGCAGTCTTGGCAATGAGCAGTTCTTC.